Below are 25 T cell receptor beta chains sequenced from a single sample in a study of shared clonotypes between healthy human individuals. The naive CD8 fraction comprised CD45RO-negative cells positively selected for CCR7 and excluded terminally differentiated effector memory CD45RA+ cells. Generated by immunoSEQ multiplex PCR, the TCRdb table keeps only in-frame clones and is missing some. The sample has around 2,000,000 clones; less than 95% are singletons. Input material: naive CD8+ T cells sorted from blood. The receptors originated from a man between 18 and 29 years old in good health.

The chain couples TRBV4-3 to TRBJ2-7; D is undetermined. V was shortened by 2 bases and J by 0 bases, with 8 bases between the two germline ends. The CDR3 is made up of 14 amino acids. Germline V gives CDR1 LGHNA, CDR2 YSLEER. The CDR3 region is CASSQFAGSYEQYF. CDR3 DNA: TGCGCCAGCAGCCAATTTGCAGGCTCCTACGAGCAGTACTTC.

The gene calls are TRBV5-1 and TRBJ1-1; D remains ambiguous. V lost 5 bases to trimming and J lost 0 bases, with 14 bases between them. The CDR3 consists of 15 residues. The germline CDR1 and CDR2 sequences are SGHRS and YFSETQ. The CDR3 loop is CASSYWEGMNTEAFF. CDR3 in DNA: TGCGCCAGCAGTTATTGGGAGGGTATGAACACTGAAGCTTTCTTT.

Concerning this clone: Other DNA sequences of this sample code for an identical CDR3. The chain employs TRBV27 and TRBJ2-3; D uncertain. The V end lost 0 bases, the J end lost 2 bases, and 3 bases lay between the germline ends. Germline V gene lookup returns CDR1 MNHEY and CDR2 SMNVEV (reference sequence). This CDR3 spans 13 amino acids. The CDR3 loop is CASSLSFTDTQYF. The CDR3 DNA is TGTGCCAGCAGTTTATCCTTCACAGATACGCAGTATTTT.

The chain combines TRBV6-5 with TRBJ2-7; D remains ambiguous. This CDR3 has 13 amino acids. V was trimmed by 6 bases and J by 3 bases, leaving 12 bases between them. Germline assignment: CDR1 MNHEY and CDR2 SVGAGI. The CDR3 DNA follows: TGTGCCAGCAGCCAAAACACCGTCTACGAGCAGTACTTC. Protein sequence: CASSQNTVYEQYF.

V gene TRBV7-9 combines with J gene TRBJ2-1; tentatively, D is TRBD2 (5 bases). Trimming removed 3 bases at V and 15 bases at J, with 15 bases between. This CDR3 comprises 12 residues. Germline CDR1 and CDR2: SEHNR and FQNEAQ (reference sequence). The CDR3 region is CASSLGSSDAFF. CDR3 DNA sequence: TGTGCCAGCAGCTTGGGGAGTAGCGATGCGTTCTTC.

The chain has TRBV2 and TRBJ2-7; D unclear. There are 16 residues in the CDR3. V was trimmed by 3 bases and J by 0 bases, leaving 15 bases between them. The germline gives CDR1 SNHLY, CDR2 FYNNEI. For the CDR3, the DNA is TGTGCCAGCAGTGAGACGGTCGCACTCAACTCCTACGAGCAGTACTTC. Amino acids: CASSETVALNSYEQYF.

The chain joins TRBV7-9 to TRBJ1-1; D may be TRBD1 (5 bases). The CDR3 contains 15 residues. Trimming left V 4 bases short and J 5 bases short, with 17 bases between. Germline V gives CDR1 SEHNR, CDR2 FQNEAQ (reference sequence). CDR3 loop: CASSSGLGNPTEAFF. The CDR3 DNA is TGTGCCAGCAGCTCGGGGCTCGGGAATCCGACTGAAGCTTTCTTT.

This rearrangement joins TRBV5-5 to TRBJ2-7; 7 bases match TRBD1. Looked up from germline, CDR1 is SGHKS and CDR2 is YYEKEE (reference sequence). The CDR3 has 17 amino acids. Trimming at V came to 1 base and at J to 0 bases, leaving 10 bases not matched to a gene. The CDR3 reads CASSLSSGTAFSYEQYF. CDR3 bases: TGTGCCAGCAGCTTGAGTTCCGGGACAGCTTTCTCCTACGAGCAGTACTTC. Variable domain in full (rest from reference TRBV5-5 and TRBJ2-7): DAGVTQSPTHLIKTRGQQVTLRCSPISGHKSVSWYQQVLGQGPQFIFQYYEKEERGRGNFPDRFSARQFPNYSSELNVNALLLGDSALYLCASSLSSGTAFSYEQYFGPGTRLTVT.

The chain has TRBV19 and TRBJ1-5, with D uncertain. The CDR3 runs to 13 residues. CDR1 is LNHDA, CDR2 SQIVND, per germline (reference sequence). Deletions cut 4 bases from V and 1 base from J, with 5 bases between. DNA for the CDR3: TGTGCCAGTAGTAGCCAGAGCAATCAGCCCCAGCATTTT. Its translation: CASSSQSNQPQHF.

V gene TRBV5-1 combines with J gene TRBJ1-4; D is unclear. CDR1 and CDR2 (germline): SGHRS, YFSETQ. V shed 0 bases and J shed 6 bases, with 12 bases lying between them. The CDR3 contains 15 residues. This CDR3 is CASSLAPARDEKLFF. The CDR3 DNA reads TGCGCCAGCAGCTTGGCCCCAGCCCGAGATGAAAAACTGTTTTTT.

The gene calls are TRBV10-3 and TRBJ2-3; 12 positions agree with TRBD1. Trimming at V came to 4 bases and at J to 0 bases, leaving 17 bases not matched to a gene. This CDR3 is built from 21 residues. CDR1 and CDR2 (germline): ENHRY, SYGVKD. CDR3 bases: TGTGCCATCAGTGGAACCGGGACAGGGGGCGAAAAGGGGGTTAGCACAGATACGCAGTATTTT. Its translation: CAISGTGTGGEKGVSTDTQYF.

This chain uses TRBV14 with TRBJ2-1, with D unresolved. The CDR3 runs to 12 residues. Trimming stripped 4 bases from V and 9 bases from J, with 10 bases between. The V gene's germline CDR1 is SGHDN and CDR2 FVKESK. CDR3 in DNA: TGTGCCAGCAGCCCATGGGGTGGTGAGCAGTTCTTC. Its protein product is CASSPWGGEQFF. Together with reference TRBV14 and TRBJ2-1, the CDR3 gives the full variable domain: EAGVTQFPSHSVIEKGQTVTLRCDPISGHDNLYWYRRVMGKEIKFLLHFVKESKQDESGMPNNRFLAERTGGTYSTLKVQPAELEDSGVYFCASSPWGGEQFFGPGTRLTVL.

The V call is TRBV6-5, the J call TRBJ1-1, with D hard to call. V lost 0 bases to trimming and J lost 6 bases, with 17 bases between them. Germline loops: CDR1 MNHEY, CDR2 SVGAGI. The CDR3 contains 16 residues. The DNA for the CDR3 is TGTGCCAGCAGTTACTCTCTGGGGTCCAACTGGGCTGAAGCTTTCTTT. Amino acids: CASSYSLGSNWAEAFF.

The CDR3 loop reads CASGSAGAYNEQFF. The CDR3 DNA is TGTGCTAGTGGTTCTGCGGGAGCCTACAATGAGCAGTTCTTC. The chain has TRBV12-5 and TRBJ2-1; 7 nucleotides match TRBD2. The CDR3 contains 14 residues. Germline trimming cut 4 bases from V and 2 bases from J; bases unmatched to any gene: 2. Germline V gene data show CDR1 as LGHNT and CDR2 as FRNRAP.

The chain employs TRBV9 and TRBJ1-2; 10 nucleotides align to TRBD1. With 5 bases clipped from V and 8 bases from J, the junction kept 18 bases outside the gene matches. The germline gives CDR1 SGDLS, CDR2 YYNGEE. This CDR3 comprises 17 residues. The CDR3 nucleotides are TGTGCCAGCAGTGGGGGTGGTGCGGGACAGGGGTACGAGGGCTACACCTTC. This translates into CASSGGGAGQGYEGYTF.

CDR3 nucleotides: TGTGCCAGCAGCGCCGGGACTAGCTACCCAAATGAGCAGTTCTTC. Amino acid sequence: CASSAGTSYPNEQFF. This sequence joins TRBV9 and TRBJ2-1, with 9 bases aligning to TRBD2. This CDR3 contains 15 residues. The V segment lost 3 bases and the J segment 7 bases; nucleotides outside the gene matches: 8. Per germline, CDR1 SGDLS and CDR2 YYNGEE.

The rearrangement joins TRBV4-1 to TRBJ2-7; 12 nucleotides align to TRBD2. The J segment lost 0 bases and the V segment lost 0 bases, leaving 6 bases of the junction unmatched. The CDR3 length is 18 residues. The germline V gene has CDR1 MGHRA and CDR2 YSYEKL. The DNA for the CDR3 is TGCGCCAGCAGCCAAGAACTAGCGGGAGGCCTAAGCTCCTACGAGCAGTACTTC. Encoded protein: CASSQELAGGLSSYEQYF.

This chain uses TRBV5-6 with TRBJ1-6; D might be TRBD1 (5 bases). This CDR3 comprises 14 residues. Trimming shortened V by 2 bases and J by 6 bases, and 9 bases separated the two germline ends. CDR1 and CDR2 (germline): SGHDT, YYEEEE. The CDR3 DNA reads as TGTGCCAGCAGCTTAGGACACCTTAATTCACCCCTCCACTTT. This translates into CASSLGHLNSPLHF.

The chain employs TRBV10-1 and TRBJ2-7, with 10 nucleotides matching TRBD1. The CDR3 has 18 residues. Trimming removed 3 bases from V and 2 bases from J; junction bases left unmatched: 13. Germline V gene sequence: CDR1 WNHNN, CDR2 SYGVQD (reference sequence). The CDR3 bases are TGCGCCAGCAGTGAAGGCACAGCCGGGACAGGGGCGACCTACGAGCAGTACTTC. This gives the protein CASSEGTAGTGATYEQYF.

The rearrangement uses TRBV11-2 and TRBJ2-3; D is unresolved. The CDR3 has 15 residues. The germline CDR1 and CDR2 sequences are SGHAT and FQNNGV. With 4 bases removed from V and 0 bases from J, the gap between germline ends came to 11 bases. The CDR3 here is CASSSTPGSTDTQYF. The CDR3 DNA sequence: TGTGCCAGCAGCTCAACCCCAGGTAGCACAGATACGCAGTATTTT. Based on the CDR3 plus reference TRBV11-2 and TRBJ2-3, the full variable domain is EAGVAQSPRYKIIEKRQSVAFWCNPISGHATLYWYQQILGQGPKLLIQFQNNGVVDDSQLPKDRFSAERLKGVDSTLKIQPAKLEDSAVYLCASSSTPGSTDTQYFGPGTRLTVL.

The chain carries TRBV5-1 and TRBJ2-2, with TRBD2 identical over 7 bases. Germline V gene lookup returns CDR1 SGHRS and CDR2 YFSETQ. Losses at the gene ends were 4 bases for V and 4 bases for J; bases not matched to a gene: 7. The CDR3 loop spans 15 amino acids. CDR3 protein: CASSAGRLGTGELFF. The CDR3 DNA follows: TGCGCCAGCAGCGCCGGGAGGTTGGGCACCGGGGAGCTGTTTTTT.

For the CDR3, the DNA is TGTGCCAGCAGCCAGATAAACAGGTTCGGCACTGAAGCTTTCTTT. This sequence encodes CASSQINRFGTEAFF. The rearrangement links TRBV16 to TRBJ1-1; maybe TRBD1 (5 bases). This CDR3 contains 15 residues. Trimming shortened V by 3 bases and J by 4 bases, and 15 bases separated the two germline ends. Germline V gene data show CDR1 as KGHSY and CDR2 as FQNENV.

This clone was seen a few times. This CDR3 is also generated by other DNA sequences in the sample. The rearrangement joins TRBV7-9 to TRBJ2-3, with D maybe TRBD1 (6 bases). This CDR3 has 12 amino acids. Trimming took 5 bases from V and 5 from J, leaving 8 bases between them. Germline assignment: CDR1 SEHNR and CDR2 FQNEAQ (reference sequence). The CDR3 sequence: CASSLQGDTQYF. CDR3 nucleotide sequence: TGTGCCAGCAGCCTACAGGGAGATACGCAGTATTTT.

V and J are TRBV7-9 and TRBJ2-5, with no clear D. Germline V gene sequence: CDR1 SEHNR, CDR2 FQNEAQ (reference sequence). Trimming stripped 2 bases from V and 1 base from J, with 8 bases between. CDR3 length: 14 residues. CDR3 bases: TGTGCCAGCAGCTTATTTGGGTCCCAAGAGACCCAGTACTTC. Encoded protein: CASSLFGSQETQYF.

The sample holds one count of this clone. This sequence joins TRBV27 and TRBJ2-1, with a tentative D call TRBD2 (6 bases). V was cut by 4 bases and J by 0 bases, with 19 bases left in between. This CDR3 comprises 18 residues. Germline-derived CDR1 and CDR2 are MNHEY and SMNVEV (reference sequence). The CDR3 bases are TGTGCCAGCAGTTCCGGGGGTCCGATCCTGCACTCCTACAATGAGCAGTTCTTC. As protein: CASSSGGPILHSYNEQFF.